This is a list of T cell receptor beta chains from one sample in a study of blood T cell repertoires in COVID-19. TCRdb's table, derived via immunoSEQ multiplex PCR, lists solely in-frame clones and lacks some. In the table there are about 270,000 clones, about 90% of which are singletons. Sequencing input: peripheral blood. The origin of the receptors is a woman between 45 and 60 years old with acute or convalescent COVID-19. Each CDR3 is given with its conserved first and last residue. D genes are given only for firm matches. Part of the rows lack a size; the others show once, few, many or a class for expanded clones.

abundance | j_gene | d_gene | v_gene | CDR3aa | CDR3nt
. | TRBJ2-2 | . | TRBV28 | CASSLERGRVTGELFF | TGTGCCAGCAGTTTAGAACGGGGAAGGGTCACCGGGGAGCTGTTTTTT
. | TRBJ1-2 | . | TRBV7-2 | CASSLAATGSGYTF | TGTGCCAGCAGCTTAGCGGCGACGGGTTCTGGCTACACCTTC
. | TRBJ1-6 | . | TRBV9 | CASSVRDTSPLHF | TGTGCCAGCAGCGTTAGGGACACTTCACCCCTCCACTTT
. | TRBJ2-1 | TRBD2 | TRBV27 | CASSFPLAGGIDEQFF | TGTGCCAGCAGTTTTCCCCTAGCGGGAGGGATCGATGAGCAGTTCTTC
once | TRBJ1-2 | TRBD1 | TRBV6-8 | CASRIRQGAGYGYTF | TGTGCCAGCAGGATTCGACAGGGGGCAGGCTATGGCTACACCTTC
once | TRBJ2-2 | TRBD1 | TRBV29-1 | CSARDRGTAGELFF | TGCAGCGCGAGAGACAGGGGAACGGCCGGGGAGCTGTTTTTT
. | TRBJ2-5 | . | TRBV9 | CASSVGLRETQYF | TGTGCCAGCAGCGTCGGACTACGGGAGACCCAGTACTTC
. | TRBJ2-7 | TRBD1 | TRBV18 | CASSRPKGTGGGEQYF | TGTGCCAGCTCACGTCCGAAAGGGACAGGGGGCGGCGAGCAGTACTTC
. | TRBJ2-2 | TRBD1 | TRBV18 | CASSSEGAGTGELFF | TGTGCCAGCTCATCCGAGGGGGCTGGCACCGGGGAGCTGTTTTTT
. | TRBJ1-2 | . | TRBV24-1 | CATQTVVGGYTF | TGTGCCACGCAGACAGTGGTAGGTGGCTACACCTTC
. | TRBJ2-7 | TRBD1 | TRBV7-8 | CASSLGQGPREQYF | TGTGCCAGCAGCTTAGGACAGGGTCCTCGGGAGCAGTACTTC
. | TRBJ2-7 | TRBD2 | TRBV11-1 | CASSSRLASHEQYF | TGTGCCAGCAGCTCAAGACTAGCCTCCCACGAGCAGTACTTC
. | TRBJ1-5 | . | TRBV6-5 | CASQRPHQPQHF | TGTGCCAGCCAGCGCCCCCATCAGCCCCAGCATTTT
. | TRBJ2-1 | TRBD2 | TRBV5-1 | CASSLGLAGANEQFF | TGCGCCAGCAGCTTGGGACTAGCGGGAGCGAATGAGCAGTTCTTC
. | TRBJ1-5 | . | TRBV28 | CASSPRGEGNQPQHF | TGTGCCAGCAGCCCAAGGGGCGAGGGCAATCAGCCCCAGCATTTT
. | TRBJ1-6 | . | TRBV5-1 | CASSLGVAVDSPLHF | TGCGCCAGCAGCTTGGGGGTGGCGGTTGATTCACCCCTCCACTTT
. | TRBJ1-4 | . | TRBV4-3 | CASSQLEAGSDEKLFF | TGCGCCAGCAGCCAATTGGAGGCGGGTTCAGATGAAAAACTGTTTTTT
few | TRBJ2-2 | TRBD2 | TRBV30 | CAWSRKTSGRVGELFF | TGTGCCTGGAGTAGGAAGACTAGCGGGAGGGTCGGGGAGCTGTTTTTT
. | TRBJ1-6 | . | TRBV5-4 | CASSSWTTDNSPLHF | TGTGCCAGCAGCTCTTGGACAACAGATAATTCACCCCTCCACTTT
. | TRBJ1-2 | . | TRBV3-1/TRBV3-2 | CASSQRDTFYGYTF | TGTGCCAGCAGCCAAAGGGACACCTTCTATGGCTACACCTTC
. | TRBJ2-1 | . | TRBV19 | CASSIEGPLWRRWNEQFF | TGTGCCAGTAGTATAGAAGGCCCTCTATGGAGGCGTTGGAATGAGCAGTTCTTC
once | TRBJ2-4 | TRBD1 | TRBV12-3/TRBV12-4 | CASSHRGEIQYF | TGTGCCAGCAGCCACAGGGGGGAAATTCAGTACTTC
. | TRBJ1-5 | . | TRBV28 | CASSWYSGGRNQPQHF | TGTGCCAGCAGTTGGTACTCTGGAGGACGGAATCAGCCCCAGCATTTT
. | TRBJ2-1 | TRBD2 | TRBV11-2 | CASSSRLASKYNEQFF | TGTGCCAGCAGCTCCAGACTAGCGTCCAAGTACAATGAGCAGTTCTTC
once | TRBJ2-2 | . | TRBV11-2 | CASSFTAGPGELFF | TGTGCCAGCAGCTTTACGGCGGGTCCCGGGGAGCTGTTTTTT
once | TRBJ2-7 | TRBD2 | TRBV5-1 | CASRLTSASYEQYF | TGCGCCAGCAGACTTACTAGCGCCTCCTACGAGCAGTACTTC